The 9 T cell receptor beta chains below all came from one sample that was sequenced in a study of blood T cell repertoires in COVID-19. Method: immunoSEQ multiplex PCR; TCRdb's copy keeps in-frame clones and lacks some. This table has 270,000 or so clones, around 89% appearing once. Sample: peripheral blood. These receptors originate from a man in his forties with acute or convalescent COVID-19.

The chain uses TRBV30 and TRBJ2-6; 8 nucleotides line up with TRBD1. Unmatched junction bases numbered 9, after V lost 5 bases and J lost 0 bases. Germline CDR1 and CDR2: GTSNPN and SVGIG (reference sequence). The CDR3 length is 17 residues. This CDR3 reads CAWFRTGTYSGANVLTF. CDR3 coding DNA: TGTGCCTGGTTTAGGACAGGGACCTACTCTGGGGCCAACGTCCTGACTTTC.

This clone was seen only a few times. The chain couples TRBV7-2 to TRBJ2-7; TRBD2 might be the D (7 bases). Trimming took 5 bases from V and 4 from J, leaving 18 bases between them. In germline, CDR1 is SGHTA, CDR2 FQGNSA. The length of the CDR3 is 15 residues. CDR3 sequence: CASSPIRGGGYEQYF. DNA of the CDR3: TGTGCCAGCAGCCCCATCCGAGGGGGGGGTTACGAGCAGTACTTC.

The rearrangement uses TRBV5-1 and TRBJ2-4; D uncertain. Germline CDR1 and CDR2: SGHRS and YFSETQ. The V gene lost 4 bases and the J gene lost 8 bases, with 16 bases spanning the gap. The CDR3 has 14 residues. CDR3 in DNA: TGCGCCAGCAGCCAGAACAACTTCCAGGACATTCAGTACTTC. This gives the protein CASSQNNFQDIQYF.

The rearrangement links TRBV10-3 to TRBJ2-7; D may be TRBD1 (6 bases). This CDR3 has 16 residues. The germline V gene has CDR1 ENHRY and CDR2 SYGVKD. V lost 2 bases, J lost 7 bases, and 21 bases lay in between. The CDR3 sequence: CAISETGHSGGEEQYF. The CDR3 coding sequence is TGTGCCATCAGTGAGACGGGACACTCGGGTGGAGAAGAGCAGTACTTC.

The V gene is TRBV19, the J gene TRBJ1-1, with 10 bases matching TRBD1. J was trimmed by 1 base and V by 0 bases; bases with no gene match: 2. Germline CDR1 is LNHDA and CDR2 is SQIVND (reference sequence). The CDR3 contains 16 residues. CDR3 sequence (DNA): TGTGCCAGTAGTATAGACCGGGACAGGGGGAACACTGAAGCTTTCTTT. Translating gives CASSIDRDRGNTEAFF.

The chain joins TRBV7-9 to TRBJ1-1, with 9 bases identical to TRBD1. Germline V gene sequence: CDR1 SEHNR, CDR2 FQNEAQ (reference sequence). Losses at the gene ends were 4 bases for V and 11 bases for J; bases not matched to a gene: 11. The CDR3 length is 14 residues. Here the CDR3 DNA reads TGTGCCAGCAGCTCCAACCTCGACAGGGGGAAGGCTTTCTTT. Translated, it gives CASSSNLDRGKAFF.

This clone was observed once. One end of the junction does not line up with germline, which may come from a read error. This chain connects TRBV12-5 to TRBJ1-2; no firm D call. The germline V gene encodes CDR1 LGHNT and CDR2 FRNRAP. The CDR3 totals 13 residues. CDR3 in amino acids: CASGLGGLGGYTF. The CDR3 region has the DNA TGTGCTAGTGGCTTGGGAGGGTTGGGGGGCTACACCTTC.

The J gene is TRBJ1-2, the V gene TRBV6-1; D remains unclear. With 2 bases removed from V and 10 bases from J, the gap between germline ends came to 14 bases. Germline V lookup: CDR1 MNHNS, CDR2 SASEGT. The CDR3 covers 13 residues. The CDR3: CASSEYTVSVYTF. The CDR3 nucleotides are TGTGCCAGCAGTGAATATACGGTATCCGTCTACACCTTC.

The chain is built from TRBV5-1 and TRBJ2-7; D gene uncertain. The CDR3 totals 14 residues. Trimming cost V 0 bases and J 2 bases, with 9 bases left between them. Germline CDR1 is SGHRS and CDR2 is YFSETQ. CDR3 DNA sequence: TGCGCCAGCAGCTTGGAAACTGATACCTACGAGCAGTACTTC. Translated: CASSLETDTYEQYF.